The present T cell receptor beta chain was sequenced within a study of shared clonotypes between healthy human individuals. Sequencing used immunoSEQ multiplex PCR; TCRdb keeps in-frame clones, though not all of them. The table has around 2.5 million clones, roughly 93% seen once; the top ten hold 0.35% to 0.45%. Trimming removed 4 bases from V and 1 base from J, with 10 bases in between. The germline CDR1 and CDR2 sequences are LNHDA and SQIVND (reference sequence). The CDR3 is 15 amino acids. The TCR comes from a man aged 18 to 35 in good health. Some clones in this sample may be carry-over from other donors' samples. Specimen: naive CD4+ T cells from PBMCs. Subset of the sample: CD45RA+ positively selected. This chain links TRBV19 with TRBJ2-2; unclear D gene. CDR3 DNA: TGTGCCAGTAGTAGTGGACGCCTGAACACCGGGGAGCTGTTTTTT. It codes for CASSSGRLNTGELFF.